This T cell receptor (beta chain) was identified in a study of PD-1 blockade in classical Hodgkin lymphoma. Across the study: The study gave patients nivolumab 3 mg/kg intravenously every 2 weeks. General study results and limits: Baseline TCR diversity was reportedly lower in newly diagnosed patients than in healthy donors. It was reported as lower still in relapsed/refractory patients.

This table comes from immunoSEQ multiplex PCR, and its TCRdb copy is limited to in-frame clones, with some not included. This table has tens of thousands of clones, 80% to 90% appearing once. After autologous stem cell transplantation all patients relapsed, and prior brentuximab vedotin exposure differed between cohorts. Patients showed best responses of complete response, partial response or progressive disease. As for this clone: The antigen is not known. The junction departs from the called germline gene at one end, perhaps through a read error.

The length of the CDR3 is 17 residues. CDR1 is SGHTA, CDR2 FQGNSA, per germline. The genes are TRBV7-2 and TRBJ2-7, with 8 bases aligning to TRBD2. The sequence came from a human donor with classical Hodgkin lymphoma. This sample comprised peripheral blood mononuclear cells (PBMCs), obtained before the second cycle of nivolumab. The CDR3 DNA reads as TGTGCCAGCAGCATAGCGAGTCTAGCGGGCGGCTCCTACGAGCAGTACTTC. It is translated as CASSIASLAGGSYEQYF.